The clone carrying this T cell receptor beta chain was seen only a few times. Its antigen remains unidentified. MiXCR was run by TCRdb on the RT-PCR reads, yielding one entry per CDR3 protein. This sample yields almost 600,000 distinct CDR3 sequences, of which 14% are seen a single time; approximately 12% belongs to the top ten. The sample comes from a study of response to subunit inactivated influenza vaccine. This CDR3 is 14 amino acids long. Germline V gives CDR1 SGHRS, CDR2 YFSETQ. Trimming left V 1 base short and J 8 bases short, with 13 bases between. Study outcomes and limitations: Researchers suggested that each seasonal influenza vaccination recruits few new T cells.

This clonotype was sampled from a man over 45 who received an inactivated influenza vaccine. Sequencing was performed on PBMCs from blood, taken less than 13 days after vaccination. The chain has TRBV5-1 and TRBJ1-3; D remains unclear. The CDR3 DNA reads TGCGCCAGCAGCTTGCTCTCAAGGAGGGACACCATATATTTT. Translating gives CASSLLSRRDTIYF.